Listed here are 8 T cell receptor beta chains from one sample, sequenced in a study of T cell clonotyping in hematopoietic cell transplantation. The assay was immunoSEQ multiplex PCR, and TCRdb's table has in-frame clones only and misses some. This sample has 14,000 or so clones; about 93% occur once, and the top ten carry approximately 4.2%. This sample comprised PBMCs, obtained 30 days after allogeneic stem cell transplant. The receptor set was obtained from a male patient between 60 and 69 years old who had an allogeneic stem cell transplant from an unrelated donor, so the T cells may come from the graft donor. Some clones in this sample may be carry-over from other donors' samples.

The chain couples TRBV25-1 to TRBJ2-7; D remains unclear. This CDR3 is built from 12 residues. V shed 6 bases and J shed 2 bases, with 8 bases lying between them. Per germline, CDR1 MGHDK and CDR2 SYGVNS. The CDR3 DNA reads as TGTGCCAGCAGGAGCGAAACCTACGAGCAGTACTTC. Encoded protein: CASRSETYEQYF.

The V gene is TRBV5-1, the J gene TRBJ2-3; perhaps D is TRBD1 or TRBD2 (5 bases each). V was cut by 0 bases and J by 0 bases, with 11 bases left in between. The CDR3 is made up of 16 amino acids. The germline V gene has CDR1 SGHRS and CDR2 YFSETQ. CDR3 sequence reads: CASSLDGTLSTDTQYF. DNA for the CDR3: TGCGCCAGCAGCTTGGACGGGACCCTGAGCACAGATACGCAGTATTTT.

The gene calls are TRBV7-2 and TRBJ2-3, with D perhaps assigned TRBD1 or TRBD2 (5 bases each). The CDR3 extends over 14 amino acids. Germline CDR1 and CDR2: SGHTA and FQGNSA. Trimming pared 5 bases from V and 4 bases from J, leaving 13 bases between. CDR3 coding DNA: TGTGCCAGCAGCCCGAAAGTGGGGGCAGATACGCAGTATTTT. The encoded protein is CASSPKVGADTQYF. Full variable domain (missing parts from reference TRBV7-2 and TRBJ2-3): GAGVSQSPSNKVTEKGKDVELRCDPISGHTALYWYRQSLGQGLEFLIYFQGNSAPDKSGLPSDRFSAERTGGSVSTLTIQRTQQEDSAVYLCASSPKVGADTQYFGPGTRLTVL.

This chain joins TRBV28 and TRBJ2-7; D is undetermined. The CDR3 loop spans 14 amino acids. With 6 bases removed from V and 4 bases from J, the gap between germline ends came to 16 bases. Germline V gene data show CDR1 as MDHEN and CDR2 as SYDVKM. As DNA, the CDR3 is TGTGCCAGCAGGGCTTCGGGCGAGAGGTACGAGCAGTACTTC. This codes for CASRASGERYEQYF.

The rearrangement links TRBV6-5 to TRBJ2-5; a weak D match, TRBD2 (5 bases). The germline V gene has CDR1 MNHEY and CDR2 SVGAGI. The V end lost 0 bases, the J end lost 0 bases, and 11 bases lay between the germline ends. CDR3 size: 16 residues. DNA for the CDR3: TGTGCCAGCAGTTACTCAGGGCCAGCGGACCAAGAGACCCAGTACTTC. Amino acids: CASSYSGPADQETQYF.

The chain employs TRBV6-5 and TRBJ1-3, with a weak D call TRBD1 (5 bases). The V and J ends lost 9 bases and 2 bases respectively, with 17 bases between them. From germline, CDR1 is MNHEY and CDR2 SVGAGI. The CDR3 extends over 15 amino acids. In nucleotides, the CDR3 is TGTGCCAGTCAACCCGGGACGGGGGCTGGAAACACCATATATTTT. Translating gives CASQPGTGAGNTIYF.

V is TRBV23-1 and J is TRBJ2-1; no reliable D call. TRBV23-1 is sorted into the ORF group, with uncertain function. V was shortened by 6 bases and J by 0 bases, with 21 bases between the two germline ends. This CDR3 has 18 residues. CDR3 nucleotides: TGCGCCAGCAGACCTTCGACCCGAAATCGAATCTCCTACAATGAGCAGTTCTTC. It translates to CASRPSTRNRISYNEQFF.

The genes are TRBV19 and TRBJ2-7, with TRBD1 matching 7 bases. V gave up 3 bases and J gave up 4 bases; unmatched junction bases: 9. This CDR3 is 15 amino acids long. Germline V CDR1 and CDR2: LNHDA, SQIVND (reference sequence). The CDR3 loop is CASSIASQGVYEQYF. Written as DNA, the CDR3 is TGTGCCAGTAGTATCGCGTCCCAGGGGGTGTACGAGCAGTACTTC.